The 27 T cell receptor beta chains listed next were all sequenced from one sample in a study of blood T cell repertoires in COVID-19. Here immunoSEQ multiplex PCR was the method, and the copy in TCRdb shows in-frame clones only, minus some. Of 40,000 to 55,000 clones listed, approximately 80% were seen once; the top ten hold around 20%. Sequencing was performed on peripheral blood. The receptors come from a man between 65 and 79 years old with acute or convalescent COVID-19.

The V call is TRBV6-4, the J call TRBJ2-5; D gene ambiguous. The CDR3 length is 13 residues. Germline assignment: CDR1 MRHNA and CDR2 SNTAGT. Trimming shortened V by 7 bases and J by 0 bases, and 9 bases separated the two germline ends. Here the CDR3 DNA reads TGTGCCAGCATTACGGGTTACCAAGAGACCCAGTACTTC. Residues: CASITGYQETQYF.

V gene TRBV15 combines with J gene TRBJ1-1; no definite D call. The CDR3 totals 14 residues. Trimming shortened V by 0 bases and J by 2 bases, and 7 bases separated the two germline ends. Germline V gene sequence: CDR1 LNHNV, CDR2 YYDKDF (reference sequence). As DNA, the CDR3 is TGTGCCACCAGCAGAGATACAGTTAACACTGAAGCTTTCTTT. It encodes CATSRDTVNTEAFF. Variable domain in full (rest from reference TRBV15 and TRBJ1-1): DAMVIQNPRYQVTQFGKPVTLSCSQTLNHNVMYWYQQKSSQAPKLLFHYYDKDFNNEADTPDNFQSRRPNTSFCFLDIRSPGLGDTAMYLCATSRDTVNTEAFFGQGTRLTVV.

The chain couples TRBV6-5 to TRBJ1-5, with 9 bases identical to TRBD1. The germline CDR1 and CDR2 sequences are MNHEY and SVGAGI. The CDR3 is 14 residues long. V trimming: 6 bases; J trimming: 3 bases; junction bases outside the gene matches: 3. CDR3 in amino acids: CASRGQGANQPQHF. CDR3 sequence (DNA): TGTGCCAGCAGGGGACAGGGCGCCAATCAGCCCCAGCATTTT.

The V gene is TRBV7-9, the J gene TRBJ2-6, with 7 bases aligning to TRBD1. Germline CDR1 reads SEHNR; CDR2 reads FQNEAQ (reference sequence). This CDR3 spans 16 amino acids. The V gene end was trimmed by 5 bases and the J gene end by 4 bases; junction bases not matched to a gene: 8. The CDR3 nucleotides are TGTGCCAGCAGCCGACAGACAGGGCCCGGGGCCAACGTCCTGACTTTC. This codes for CASSRQTGPGANVLTF.

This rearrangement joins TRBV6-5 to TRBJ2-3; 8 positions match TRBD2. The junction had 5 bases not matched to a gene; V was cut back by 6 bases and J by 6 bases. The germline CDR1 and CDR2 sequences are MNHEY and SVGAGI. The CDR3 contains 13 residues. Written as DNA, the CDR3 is TGTGCCAGCAGGGTCCCGGGGGGGGATACGCAGTATTTT. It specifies CASRVPGGDTQYF.

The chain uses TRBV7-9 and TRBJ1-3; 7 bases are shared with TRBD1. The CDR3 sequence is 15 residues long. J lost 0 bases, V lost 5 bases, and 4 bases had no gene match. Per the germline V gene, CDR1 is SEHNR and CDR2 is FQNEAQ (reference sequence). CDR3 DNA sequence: TGTGCCAGCAGCAAGACAGGGACCTCTGGAAACACCATATATTTT. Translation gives CASSKTGTSGNTIYF.

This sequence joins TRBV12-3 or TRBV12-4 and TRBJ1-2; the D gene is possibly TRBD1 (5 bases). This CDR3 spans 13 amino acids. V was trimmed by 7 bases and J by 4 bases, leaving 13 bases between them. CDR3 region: CASKPDSLYGYTF. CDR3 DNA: TGTGCCAGCAAACCCGACAGCCTCTATGGCTACACCTTC.

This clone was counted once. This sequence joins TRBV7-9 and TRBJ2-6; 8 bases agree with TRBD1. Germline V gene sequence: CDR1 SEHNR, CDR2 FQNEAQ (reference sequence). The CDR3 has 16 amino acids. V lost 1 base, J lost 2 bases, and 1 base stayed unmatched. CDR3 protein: CASSLVDRAGANVLTF. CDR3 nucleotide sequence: TGTGCCAGCAGCTTAGTGGACAGGGCTGGGGCCAACGTCCTGACTTTC.

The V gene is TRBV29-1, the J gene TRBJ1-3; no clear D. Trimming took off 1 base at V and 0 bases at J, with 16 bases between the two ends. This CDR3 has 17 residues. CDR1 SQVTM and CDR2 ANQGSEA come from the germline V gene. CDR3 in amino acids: CSVEVAHLANSGNTIYF. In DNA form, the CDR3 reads TGCAGCGTTGAAGTGGCACATCTGGCCAACTCTGGAAACACCATATATTTT.

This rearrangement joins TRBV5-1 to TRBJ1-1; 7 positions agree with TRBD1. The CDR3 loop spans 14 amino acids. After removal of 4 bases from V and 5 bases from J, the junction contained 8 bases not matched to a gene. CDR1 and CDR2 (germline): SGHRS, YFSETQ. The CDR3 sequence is CASSPDRWDTEAFF. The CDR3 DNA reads TGCGCCAGCAGCCCGGACAGGTGGGATACTGAAGCTTTCTTT. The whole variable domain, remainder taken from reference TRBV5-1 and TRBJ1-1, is KAGVTQTPRYLIKTRGQQVTLSCSPISGHRSVSWYQQTPGQGLQFLFEYFSETQRNKGNFPGRFSGRQFSNSRSEMNVSTLELGDSALYLCASSPDRWDTEAFFGQGTRLTVV.

The CDR3 region is CASSLPTGGSEAFF. CDR3 DNA: TGTGCCAGCAGCTTACCGACAGGGGGCAGTGAAGCTTTCTTT. The V gene is TRBV11-3, the J gene TRBJ1-1; 10 nucleotides agree with TRBD1. The CDR3 length is 14 residues. Germline lookup yields CDR1 SGHNT and CDR2 YENEEA. With V trimmed by 2 bases and J by 7 bases, 4 bases remained unmatched.

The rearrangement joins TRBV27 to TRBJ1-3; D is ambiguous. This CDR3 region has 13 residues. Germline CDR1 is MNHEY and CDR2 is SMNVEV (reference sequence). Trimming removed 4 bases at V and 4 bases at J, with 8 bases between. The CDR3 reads CASSWSRGNTIYF. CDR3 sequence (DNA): TGTGCCAGCAGTTGGTCTAGGGGAAACACCATATATTTT.

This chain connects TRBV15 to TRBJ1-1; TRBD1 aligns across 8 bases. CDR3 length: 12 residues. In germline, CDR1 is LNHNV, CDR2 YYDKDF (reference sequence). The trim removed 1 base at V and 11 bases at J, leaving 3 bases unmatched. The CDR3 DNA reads TGTGCCACCAGCAGAGGACAGGGGAGCGCTTTCTTT. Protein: CATSRGQGSAFF.

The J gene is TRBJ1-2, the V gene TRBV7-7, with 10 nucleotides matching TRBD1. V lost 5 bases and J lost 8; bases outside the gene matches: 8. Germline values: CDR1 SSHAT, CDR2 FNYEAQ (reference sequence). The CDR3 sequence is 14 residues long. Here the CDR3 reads CASSRDRGTGGYTF. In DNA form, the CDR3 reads TGTGCCAGCAGCCGGGACAGGGGTACGGGAGGCTACACCTTC.

The CDR3 DNA reads as TGCAGCGTCATACCTACAGGGTCCGGGGCCAAAAACATTCAGTACTTC. Translated: CSVIPTGSGAKNIQYF. The chain employs TRBV29-1 and TRBJ2-4; maybe TRBD1 (6 bases). Trimming shortened V by 6 bases and J by 1 base, and 19 bases separated the two germline ends. CDR3 size: 16 residues. Germline values: CDR1 SQVTM, CDR2 ANQGSEA.

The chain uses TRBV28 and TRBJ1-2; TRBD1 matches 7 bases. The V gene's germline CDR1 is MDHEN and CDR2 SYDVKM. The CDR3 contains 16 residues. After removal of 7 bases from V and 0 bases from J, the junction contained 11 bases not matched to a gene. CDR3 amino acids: CASKTGTASANYGYTF. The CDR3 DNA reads TGTGCCAGCAAGACCGGGACAGCCTCTGCTAACTATGGCTACACCTTC.

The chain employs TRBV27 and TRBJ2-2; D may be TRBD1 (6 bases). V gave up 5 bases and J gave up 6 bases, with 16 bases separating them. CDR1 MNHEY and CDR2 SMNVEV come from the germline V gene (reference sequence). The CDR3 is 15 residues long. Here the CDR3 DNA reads TGTGCCAGCAGTCCCTACAGGGCTGTCGCCGGGGAGCTGTTTTTT. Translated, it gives CASSPYRAVAGELFF.

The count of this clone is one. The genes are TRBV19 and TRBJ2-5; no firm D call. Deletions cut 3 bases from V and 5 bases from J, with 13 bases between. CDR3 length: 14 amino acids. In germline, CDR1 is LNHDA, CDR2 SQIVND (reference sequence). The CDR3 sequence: CASSMRRPGETQYF. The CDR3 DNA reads TGTGCCAGTAGTATGCGGCGTCCCGGGGAGACCCAGTACTTC.

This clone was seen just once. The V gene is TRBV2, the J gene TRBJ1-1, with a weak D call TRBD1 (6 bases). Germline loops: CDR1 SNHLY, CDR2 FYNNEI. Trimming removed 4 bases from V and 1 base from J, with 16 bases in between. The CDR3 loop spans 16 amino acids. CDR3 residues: CASSGVWGLANTEAFF. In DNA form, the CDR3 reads TGTGCCAGCAGTGGGGTTTGGGGGCTGGCGAACACTGAAGCTTTCTTT. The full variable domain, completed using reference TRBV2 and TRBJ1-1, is EPEVTQTPSHQVTQMGQEVILRCVPISNHLYFYWYRQILGQKVEFLVSFYNNEISEKSEIFDDQFSVERPDGSNFTLKIRSTKLEDSAMYFCASSGVWGLANTEAFFGQGTRLTVV.

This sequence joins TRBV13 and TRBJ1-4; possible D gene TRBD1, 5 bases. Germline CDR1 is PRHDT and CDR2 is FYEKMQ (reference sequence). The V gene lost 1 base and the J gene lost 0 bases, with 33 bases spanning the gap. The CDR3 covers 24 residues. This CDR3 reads CASSLETEGRESGEGLPTNEKLFF. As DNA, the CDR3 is TGTGCCAGCAGCTTAGAAACAGAAGGACGAGAATCGGGGGAGGGGCTCCCAACTAATGAAAAACTGTTTTTT.

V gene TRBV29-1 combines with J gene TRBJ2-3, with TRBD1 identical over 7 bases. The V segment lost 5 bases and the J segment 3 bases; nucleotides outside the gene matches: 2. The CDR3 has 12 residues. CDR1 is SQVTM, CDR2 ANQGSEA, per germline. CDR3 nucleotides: TGCAGCGTTAAGGGACAGACAGATACGCAGTATTTT. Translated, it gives CSVKGQTDTQYF.

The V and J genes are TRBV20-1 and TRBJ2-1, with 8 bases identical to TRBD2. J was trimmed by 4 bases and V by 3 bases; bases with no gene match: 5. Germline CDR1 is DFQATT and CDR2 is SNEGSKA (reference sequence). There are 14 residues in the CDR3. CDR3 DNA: TGCAGTGCTAGTGCGGGGGGTATATACAATGAGCAGTTCTTC. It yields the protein CSASAGGIYNEQFF.

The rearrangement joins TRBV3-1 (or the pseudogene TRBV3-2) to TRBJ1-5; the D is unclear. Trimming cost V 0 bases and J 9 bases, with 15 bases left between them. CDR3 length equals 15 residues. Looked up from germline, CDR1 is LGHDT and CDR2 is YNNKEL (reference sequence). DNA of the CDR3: TGTGCCAGCAGCCAAGATGTGGTCCCGGGGAGGCCCCAGCATTTT. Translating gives CASSQDVVPGRPQHF.

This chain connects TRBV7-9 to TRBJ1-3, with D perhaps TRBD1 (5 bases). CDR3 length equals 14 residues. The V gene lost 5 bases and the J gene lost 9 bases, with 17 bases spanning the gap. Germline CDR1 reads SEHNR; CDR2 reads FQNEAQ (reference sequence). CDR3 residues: CASSRMTVGPTIYF. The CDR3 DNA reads TGTGCCAGCAGCCGAATGACAGTGGGTCCCACCATATATTTT.

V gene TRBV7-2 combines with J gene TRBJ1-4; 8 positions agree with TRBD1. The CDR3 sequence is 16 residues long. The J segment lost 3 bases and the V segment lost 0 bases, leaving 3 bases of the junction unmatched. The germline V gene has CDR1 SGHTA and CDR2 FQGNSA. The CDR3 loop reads CASSLAGGQANEKLFF. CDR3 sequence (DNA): TGTGCCAGCAGCTTAGCGGGGGGACAGGCTAATGAAAAACTGTTTTTT.

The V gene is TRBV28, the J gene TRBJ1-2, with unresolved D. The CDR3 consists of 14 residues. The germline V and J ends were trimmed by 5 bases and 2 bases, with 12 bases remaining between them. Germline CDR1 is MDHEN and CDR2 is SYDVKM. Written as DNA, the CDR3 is TGTGCCAGCAGTAGAGTCCGGGGAAACTATGGCTACACCTTC. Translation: CASSRVRGNYGYTF.

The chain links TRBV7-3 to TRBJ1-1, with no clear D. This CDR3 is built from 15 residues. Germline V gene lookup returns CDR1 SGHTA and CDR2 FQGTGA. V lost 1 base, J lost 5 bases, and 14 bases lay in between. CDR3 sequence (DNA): TGTGCCAGCAGCTTAATCCCCACCGATACAACTGAAGCTTTCTTT. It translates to CASSLIPTDTTEAFF.